These T cell receptor beta chains were read from a single sample in a study of regulatory T cells in long-lasting Graves disease. In TCRdb, the multiplex PCR reads were re-called with MiXCR into one record per CDR3 protein. The data show a few hundred thousand distinct CDR3 sequences, about a quarter seen once. The specimen was peripheral blood mononuclear cells (PBMCs), collected when the disease was refractory, from a patient treated with antithyroid drugs. The receptors come from a female donor with Graves disease. The CDR3 runs from the conserved cysteine through the conserved F or W. D genes are given only for firm matches. A row's size may be missing; if present it is once, few, many or a size class.

abundance	j_gene	d_gene	v_gene	CDR3nt	CDR3aa
few	TRBJ2-5	TRBD2	TRBV7-8	TGTGCCAGCAGCCAAAACGCGGGGGGCCGAGAGACCCAGTACTTC	CASSQNAGGRETQYF
many	TRBJ2-7	TRBD1	TRBV12-3/TRBV12-4	TGTGCCAGCAGATTGGACAGGAGCTCCTACGAGCAGTACTTC	CASRLDRSSYEQYF
-	TRBJ2-2	TRBD2	TRBV6-1	TGTGCCAGCAGTAGGACTAGCGGGAGAGTCTGGGAGCTGTTTTTT	CASSRTSGRVWELFF
-	TRBJ2-7	-	TRBV10-3	TGTGCCATCAGTGACTTGGCCTACGAGCAGTACTTC	CAISDLAYEQYF
few	TRBJ2-2	TRBD1	TRBV24-1	TGTGCCACCAGGGGGCAGGGGGTCACCGGGGAGCTGTTTTTT	CATRGQGVTGELFF
few	TRBJ1-1	-	TRBV19	TGTGCCAGTAGTTCTCACGGAGGGGGTAGCACTGAAGCTTTCTTT	CASSSHGGGSTEAFF
few	TRBJ2-7	-	TRBV18	TGTGCCAGCTCACCAGACGAATCCTACGAGCAGTACTTC	CASSPDESYEQYF
many	TRBJ1-5	-	TRBV2	TGTGCCAGCAGTGAATCCCAGGGATACAATCAGCCCCAGCATTTT	CASSESQGYNQPQHF
-	TRBJ1-5	TRBD1	TRBV19	TGTGCCAGTAGTATACGCACAGGGGCGATTTATAGCAATCAGCCCCAGCATTTT	CASSIRTGAIYSNQPQHF
-	TRBJ2-7	TRBD2	TRBV7-8	TGTGCCACCAAGACTAGCGACTCCTACGAGCAGTACTTC	CATKTSDSYEQYF
few	TRBJ2-7	TRBD2	TRBV30	TGTGCCTGGAGTGTCCCGGGACTAGCGACTCAAACGTTGGAGCAGTACTTC	CAWSVPGLATQTLEQYF
-	TRBJ2-7	TRBD1	TRBV5-5	TGTGCCAGCAGCACCGGGACAGGGAACTACGAGCAGTACTTC	CASSTGTGNYEQYF
-	TRBJ2-2	TRBD1	TRBV7-3	TGTGCCAGCAGCTTAGTTTCCGGACAGGCCACCGGGGAGCTGTTTTTT	CASSLVSGQATGELFF
many	TRBJ1-5	-	TRBV28	TGTGCCAGCAGTCCTGTAGGTGGGCTGAGCAATCAGCCCCAGCATTTT	CASSPVGGLSNQPQHF
few	TRBJ1-5	-	TRBV20-1	TGCAGTGCTAGACAGGGAGCGATCAATCAGCCCCAGCATTTT	CSARQGAINQPQHF
-	TRBJ2-5	TRBD1	TRBV7-3	TGTGCCAGCAGTCGAGGGGGCTTAAACAATGAGCAGTACTTC	CASSRGGLNNEQYF
few	TRBJ1-2	TRBD1	TRBV28	TGTGCCAGCAGTTATGGGGGACAGGGGACATACGGCTACACCTTC	CASSYGGQGTYGYTF
-	TRBJ2-1	-	TRBV6-4	TGTGCCAGCAGTGAAGAGGGGGGCGGGGAAGGCGAGCAGTTCTTC	CASSEEGGGEGEQFF
many	TRBJ2-5	TRBD2	TRBV20-1	TGCAGTGCTAGCCCCCTAGCGGGAGGCGGGGAGACCCAGTACTTC	CSASPLAGGGETQYF
many	TRBJ2-7	-	TRBV5-1	TGCGCCAGCAGCACAAAACCCACGGGGGAGCAGTACTTC	CASSTKPTGEQYF
few	TRBJ2-1	TRBD2	TRBV29-1	TGCAGCGTTGATGGGAGCGGGAGACGGCTCAATGAGCAGTTCTTC	CSVDGSGRRLNEQFF
few	TRBJ2-7	-	TRBV27	TGTGCCAGCAGTTTATACGGACAGACCGAGCAGTACTTC	CASSLYGQTEQYF
-	TRBJ1-1	TRBD1	TRBV7-6	TGTGCCAGCAGCTTAAATATTCCCGGGACAGGGTCGGGTGAAGCTTTCTTT	CASSLNIPGTGSGEAFF
-	TRBJ1-2	-	TRBV5-1	TGCGCCAGCAGGACAACTAACTATGGCTACACCTTC	CASRTTNYGYTF
-	TRBJ1-3	-	TRBV6-2/TRBV6-3	TGTGCCAGCAACCGACGGAGCTCTGGAAACACCATATATTTT	CASNRRSSGNTIYF
many	TRBJ1-2	-	TRBV27	TGTGCCCGAAGGGCAGGGAGGAACTATGGCTACACCTTC	CARRAGRNYGYTF
-	TRBJ2-7	-	TRBV7-3	TGTGCCAGCAGCTTATTCGGGGGGCCAGGCTACGAGCAGTACTTC	CASSLFGGPGYEQYF
few	TRBJ1-1	-	TRBV7-3	TGTGCCAGCAGCCCAGACAGCCTACGCAACACTGAAGCTTTCTTT	CASSPDSLRNTEAFF
many	TRBJ1-5	-	TRBV6-1	TGTGCCAGCAGTGATGAGGGAGCCTATAGCAATCAGCCCCAGCATTTT	CASSDEGAYSNQPQHF
many	TRBJ2-6	-	TRBV27	TGTGCCAGCAGTTTGAATGGGGGAGGCGGGTACTCTGGGGCCAACGTCCTGACTTTC	CASSLNGGGGYSGANVLTF
-	TRBJ1-2	-	TRBV6-5	TGTGCCAGCAGTTACATCACCGGGGCGCGTGGAGCTAATGGCTACACCTTC	CASSYITGARGANGYTF
-	TRBJ1-6	-	TRBV4-2	TGTGCCAGCAGCCTTCGAAGGATTTCACCCCTCCACTTT	CASSLRRISPLHF
many	TRBJ2-5	-	TRBV7-6	TGTGCCAGCAGCCGACGGCTCCAAGAGACCCAGTACTTC	CASSRRLQETQYF
-	TRBJ1-1	-	TRBV6-2/TRBV6-3	TGTGCCAGCACCCAACAGATTCCAGGGGAAGCTTTCTTT	CASTQQIPGEAFF
many	TRBJ2-7	TRBD2	TRBV7-2	TGTGCCAGCAGCCTTAGAGTGGGTAGCGGGTCGTTCTACGAGCAGTACTTC	CASSLRVGSGSFYEQYF
many	TRBJ1-5	TRBD1	TRBV20-1	TGCAGTGCTTCCACAGGGGCGGATCAGCCCCAGCATTTT	CSASTGADQPQHF
-	TRBJ1-5	-	TRBV7-2	TGTGCCAGCAGCCGCGAGGTTCCAGGCAATCAGCCCCAGCATTTT	CASSREVPGNQPQHF